Shown below are 28 T cell receptor beta chains from a single sample sequenced in a study of T cells in Graves' hyperthyroidism and ophthalmopathy. The source material, RNA transcripts, was used to amplify TCR beta CDR3 regions. HTBI primers were used for first-round RT-PCR of the TCR CDR3. In TCRdb, the multiplex PCR reads were re-called with MiXCR into one record per CDR3 protein. This table has about 700,000 distinct CDR3 sequences, approximately 15% appearing once. Sequenced input: blood. These receptors were obtained from a woman between 18 and 29 years old with Graves' hyperthyroidism.

The gene calls are TRBV20-1 and TRBJ2-5; 8 bases agree with TRBD1. The J segment lost 5 bases and the V segment lost 3 bases, leaving 5 bases of the junction unmatched. The CDR3 loop spans 13 amino acids. Germline V lookup: CDR1 DFQATT, CDR2 SNEGSKA (reference sequence). The CDR3 nucleotides read TGCAGTGCTAGCTGGACAGGGAAGGAGACCCAGTACTTC. Amino acid sequence: CSASWTGKETQYF.

This clonotype was observed at least ten times. This chain joins TRBV28 and TRBJ2-7, with a possible D match to TRBD2 (5 bases). Germline CDR1 MDHEN, CDR2 SYDVKM. V was pared by 8 bases and J by 12 bases, with 8 bases between. This CDR3 spans 8 amino acids. This CDR3 is CASGRGYF. The CDR3 DNA follows: TGTGCCAGCGGGAGAGGGTACTTC. Full variable domain (outside the CDR3, taken from reference TRBV28 and TRBJ2-7): DVKVTQSSRYLVKRTGEKVFLECVQDMDHENMFWYRQDPGLGLRLIYFSYDVKMKEKGDIPEGYSVSREKKERFSLILESASTNQTSMYLCASGRGYFGPGTRLTVT.

About this clonotype itself: One end of the junction fails to match germline, which may point to a read error. This chain uses TRBV12-3 or TRBV12-4 with TRBJ1-6, with D maybe TRBD1 (5 bases). There are 12 residues in the CDR3. In DNA form, the CDR3 reads TGTGTCAGCAGGGCAGGGAACTCACCCCTCCACTTT. Translated: CVSRAGNSPLHF.

Only a few counts were recorded for this clonotype. The chain uses TRBV20-1 and TRBJ1-1; no definite D call. CDR1 and CDR2 from the germline V gene are DFQATT and SNEGSKA (reference sequence). This CDR3 has 14 amino acids. V lost 0 bases to trimming and J lost 4 bases, with 12 bases between them. As DNA, the CDR3 is TGCAGTGCTAGAGATAGGGCCCTGGTCACTGAAGCTTTCTTT. This translates into CSARDRALVTEAFF.

This clonotype was recorded many times. This rearrangement joins TRBV2 to TRBJ2-2; either TRBD1 or TRBD2 may fit D (5 bases each). The CDR3 contains 14 residues. The V end lost 7 bases, the J end lost 7 bases, and 16 bases lay between the germline ends. CDR1 is SNHLY, CDR2 FYNNEI, per germline. The CDR3 reads CASKDPRGVGELFF. CDR3 DNA sequence: TGTGCCAGCAAGGACCCTAGAGGGGTCGGGGAGCTGTTTTTT.

This clonotype appeared many times. J is TRBJ2-2 and V is TRBV24-1; TRBD1 agrees at 7 bases. There are 12 residues in the CDR3. V shed 8 bases and J 7 bases; nucleotides not matched to a gene: 3. The germline V gene has CDR1 KGHDR and CDR2 SFDVKD. CDR3: CATTNRGGELFF. Written as DNA, the CDR3 is TGTGCCACCACCAACAGGGGCGGGGAGCTGTTTTTT.

The chain uses TRBV7-3 and TRBJ2-5; maybe TRBD2 (5 bases). This CDR3 is 12 amino acids long. Trimming cost V 6 bases and J 8 bases, with 13 bases left between them. Germline values: CDR1 SGHTA, CDR2 FQGTGA. CDR3 sequence: CASRPSRETQYF. In DNA, the CDR3 is TGTGCCAGCAGGCCCAGCCGGGAAACCCAGTACTTC.

The chain links TRBV6-1 to TRBJ1-5; D possibly corresponds to TRBD1 (5 bases). The V end lost 11 bases, the J end lost 3 bases, and 17 bases lay between the germline ends. This CDR3 contains 14 residues. Per the germline V gene, CDR1 is MNHNS and CDR2 is SASEGT. DNA of the CDR3: TGTGCCGCGGGGGAGTCAGGGAACAATCAGCCCCAGCATTTT. It codes for CAAGESGNNQPQHF.

The rearrangement joins TRBV7-9 to TRBJ1-1; no reliable D call. The CDR3 runs to 13 residues. Germline V gene lookup returns CDR1 SEHNR and CDR2 FQNEAQ (reference sequence). Trimming shortened V by 6 bases and J by 2 bases, and 10 bases separated the two germline ends. The CDR3 protein is CASRAVGNTEAFF. The CDR3 nucleotides are TGTGCCAGCAGGGCGGTGGGAAACACTGAAGCTTTCTTT.

The V and J genes are TRBV20-1 and TRBJ2-3, with a weak D call TRBD2 (5 bases). Germline loops: CDR1 DFQATT, CDR2 SNEGSKA (reference sequence). Trimming removed 5 bases at V and 2 bases at J, with 11 bases between. CDR3 size: 13 residues. CDR3 DNA sequence: TGCAGTGCTTCCGAGGGTTTCACAGATACGCAGTATTTT. Residues: CSASEGFTDTQYF.

In this sample, this clonotype turned up a few times. The chain uses TRBV6-5 and TRBJ2-2, with 12 bases identical to TRBD1. There are 18 residues in the CDR3. The J segment lost 3 bases and the V segment lost 2 bases, leaving 7 bases of the junction unmatched. Germline V CDR1 and CDR2: MNHEY, SVGAGI. The CDR3 DNA reads TGTGCCAGCAGTTACGACCCTGGGACAGGGGGCTACACCGGGGAGCTGTTTTTT. This encodes CASSYDPGTGGYTGELFF.

In this sample, this clonotype turned up many times. This chain uses TRBV7-8 with TRBJ2-3, with 8 bases that match TRBD1. The CDR3 consists of 16 residues. Germline assignment: CDR1 SGHVS and CDR2 FQNEAQ. Trimming cost V 1 base and J 0 bases; bases outside gene matches: 3. The CDR3 nucleotides read TGTGCCAGCAGCTTAGTTCGACAGGGGAGCACAGATACGCAGTATTTT. It specifies CASSLVRQGSTDTQYF.

This clonotype has just a few counts. The chain combines TRBV2 with TRBJ2-2, with D perhaps being TRBD1 or TRBD2 (5 bases each). CDR1 SNHLY and CDR2 FYNNEI come from the germline V gene. This CDR3 spans 14 amino acids. V was shortened by 10 bases and J by 6 bases, with 18 bases between the two germline ends. As DNA, the CDR3 is TGTGCCATCTCCGAGGGGATTTCGGCCGGGGAGCTGTTTTTT. Translated: CAISEGISAGELFF.

This clonotype was recorded at least ten times. The chain has TRBV3-1 and TRBJ1-2, with a tentative D call TRBD1 (6 bases). Germline-derived CDR1 and CDR2 are LGHDT and YNNKEL (reference sequence). The CDR3 totals 13 residues. With 4 bases removed from V and 8 bases from J, the gap between germline ends came to 14 bases. The CDR3 coding sequence is TGTGCCAGCAGCCCGGTCGGTGGGGGCGGCTACACCTTC. Protein product: CASSPVGGGGYTF.

In its sample, this clonotype was seen many times. This chain joins TRBV7-8 and TRBJ1-5; no clear D gene. V was clipped by 1 base and J by 4 bases, with 8 bases between them. The CDR3 is made up of 14 amino acids. Germline V gene data show CDR1 as SGHVS and CDR2 as FQNEAQ. The CDR3 region is CASSLDSFNQPQHF. In DNA form, the CDR3 reads TGTGCCAGCAGCTTAGACAGTTTTAATCAGCCCCAGCATTTT.

This clonotype was counted ten times or more. The CDR3 DNA follows: TGTGCCAGCAGCTCCCCAGCGGGCGGCTCCTACAATGAGCAGTTCTTC. Residues: CASSSPAGGSYNEQFF. The chain employs TRBV7-3 and TRBJ2-1, with D tentatively TRBD2 (6 bases). The CDR3 has 16 amino acids. V was pared by 4 bases and J by 0 bases, with 13 bases between. CDR1 SGHTA and CDR2 FQGTGA come from the germline V gene.

The J gene is TRBJ2-1, the V gene TRBV6-7; weak D call: TRBD2 (6 bases). TRBV6-7 is reported as an ORF; its role is uncertain. The ends were cut back, 8 bases at V and 5 bases at J, with 16 bases in the middle. The CDR3 length is 14 residues. The CDR3 coding sequence is TGTGCCAGCGAGGACTATAACAACAACAATGAGCAGTTCTTC. This encodes CASEDYNNNNEQFF.

The chain carries TRBV13 and TRBJ2-7, with TRBD2 as a possible D gene (5 bases). The CDR3 is 16 amino acids. Germline loops: CDR1 PRHDT, CDR2 FYEKMQ (reference sequence). Trimming cost V 3 bases and J 2 bases, with 17 bases left between them. In nucleotides, the CDR3 is TGTGCCAGCAGCTTTGGTAACGGGAACCATCCCTACGAGCAGTACTTC. It specifies CASSFGNGNHPYEQYF.

The rearrangement links TRBV12-3 or TRBV12-4 to TRBJ2-1; D gene uncertain. V was pared by 1 base and J by 13 bases, with 5 bases between. CDR3 size: 10 residues. The CDR3 nucleotides read TGTGCCAGCAGTTTAGGGGCTCAGTTCTTC. It is translated as CASSLGAQFF.

The chain links TRBV7-6 to TRBJ2-5; D possibly uses TRBD1 or TRBD2 (7 bases each). Germline V lookup: CDR1 SGHVS, CDR2 FNYEAQ. This CDR3 region has 16 residues. V lost 5 bases and J lost 2, with 18 bases in between. CDR3 sequence (DNA): TGTGCCAGCAGCCGACGGAGCGGGACAGTACAAGAGACCCAGTACTTC. Its protein is CASSRRSGTVQETQYF.

This clonotype has a handful of counts. CDR3 in amino acids: CASSRLADFYEQYF. CDR3 coding DNA: TGTGCCAGCAGTAGACTAGCGGACTTTTACGAGCAGTACTTC. The chain links TRBV6-1 to TRBJ2-7, with 9 nucleotides matching TRBD2. Germline V gene sequence: CDR1 MNHNS, CDR2 SASEGT. CDR3 length: 14 amino acids. The J segment lost 4 bases and the V segment lost 5 bases, leaving 6 bases of the junction unmatched.

V is TRBV6-6 and J is TRBJ2-1; 10 nucleotides align to TRBD2. The CDR3 covers 18 residues. CDR1 and CDR2 from the germline V gene are MNHNY and SVGAGI (reference sequence). The junction had 10 bases not matched to a gene; V was cut back by 0 bases and J by 5 bases. The CDR3, as DNA: TGTGCCAGCAGTTACTCGACAGGGAGCGGGAGGGATAACAATGAGCAGTTCTTC. Translated: CASSYSTGSGRDNNEQFF.

The V call is TRBV12-3 or TRBV12-4, the J call TRBJ2-1; D call uncertain. There are 16 residues in the CDR3. Deletions cut 7 bases from V and 4 bases from J, with 20 bases between. CDR3 nucleotides: TGTGCCAGCACCCCAAAACAGACTGTCACTTACAATGAGCAGTTCTTC. Its protein product is CASTPKQTVTYNEQFF.

The chain recombines TRBV5-5 with TRBJ2-1; no clear D. Germline V gene lookup returns CDR1 SGHKS and CDR2 YYEKEE (reference sequence). CDR3 length: 17 residues. V was clipped by 4 bases and J by 0 bases, with 17 bases between them. The CDR3: CASSHTGRSSSYNEQFF. The CDR3 DNA is TGTGCCAGCAGCCACACCGGGCGCTCCAGCTCCTACAATGAGCAGTTCTTC.

In this sample, this clonotype turned up a few times. The chain combines TRBV12-3 or TRBV12-4 with TRBJ2-2; a weak D match, TRBD1 (6 bases). V was shortened by 5 bases and J by 6 bases, with 28 bases between the two germline ends. This CDR3 spans 19 amino acids. CDR3 amino acids: CASSNYGTRSLGNPGELFF. CDR3 nucleotide sequence: TGTGCCAGCAGTAACTATGGGACAAGGTCGCTGGGAAACCCCGGGGAGCTGTTTTTT.

This clonotype was counted a few times. CDR3 in amino acids: CATSSLNRGSNEKLFF. CDR3 bases: TGTGCCACCAGCAGCCTTAACAGGGGTTCTAATGAAAAACTGTTTTTT. The V and J genes are TRBV15 and TRBJ1-4; 7 bases fit TRBD1. With V trimmed by 3 bases and J by 3 bases, 7 bases remained unmatched. Germline V gene sequence: CDR1 LNHNV, CDR2 YYDKDF (reference sequence). The CDR3 consists of 16 residues.

This clonotype was detected ten times or more. V usage is TRBV5-5 and J usage is TRBJ2-5; D may correspond to TRBD1 or TRBD2 (5 bases each). V lost 5 bases and J 1 base, leaving 12 bases between the germline ends. Germline V gene lookup returns CDR1 SGHKS and CDR2 YYEKEE (reference sequence). CDR3 length: 14 residues. This chain's CDR3 is CASSPLGTQETQYF. DNA of the CDR3: TGTGCCAGCAGTCCCCTGGGGACCCAAGAGACCCAGTACTTC.

The V gene is TRBV6-5, the J gene TRBJ2-7; tentative D call: TRBD1 (6 bases). Trimming shortened V by 0 bases and J by 1 base, and 13 bases separated the two germline ends. This CDR3 spans 16 amino acids. The V gene's germline CDR1 is MNHEY and CDR2 SVGAGI. CDR3 sequence reads: CASSYSGRGRSYEQYF. For the CDR3, the DNA is TGTGCCAGCAGTTACTCGGGCAGGGGCAGATCCTACGAGCAGTACTTC.